This is a list of T cell receptor beta chains from one sample in a study of spatial heterogeneity in lung cancer. Each CDR3 protein gets one entry after TCRdb re-called the 5' RACE reads with MiXCR. This sample has about 1,700 distinct CDR3 sequences, with about 18% found just once. Sequences were derived from PBMCs, sampled at follow-up. The receptor set was obtained from a male donor with early-stage non-small cell lung cancer. CDR3s include the opening cysteine and the closing phenylalanine or tryptophan. D genes are given only for firm matches. Not all rows give a size; the values are once, few, many and, for expanded clones, a class.

- large TRBJ2-6 16 TRBV4-2 CASSQDRISGANVLTF TGTGCCAGCAGCCAAGATCGGATTTCTGGGGCCAACGTCCTGACTTTC
TRBD2 medium-sized TRBJ2-5 16 TRBV4-3 CASSRTSGGPQETQYF TGCGCCAGCAGCCGAACTAGCGGGGGGCCTCAAGAGACCCAGTACTTC
TRBD1 medium-sized TRBJ1-2 17 TRBV19 CASSLSSGQNSNYGYTF TGTGCCAGTAGTCTATCGTCGGGACAGAACTCTAACTATGGCTACACCTTC
- few TRBJ2-1 13 TRBV7-2 CASSLDSAAEQFF TGTGCCAGCAGCTTAGACTCGGCGGCTGAGCAGTTCTTC
- medium-sized TRBJ2-1 15 TRBV9 CASSAQGNSYNEQFF TGTGCCAGCAGCGCCCAGGGGAACTCCTACAATGAGCAGTTCTTC
TRBD1 few TRBJ1-2 17 TRBV19 CASSIVAQGGPPNGYTF TGTGCCAGTAGTATAGTTGCGCAGGGGGGTCCCCCGAATGGCTACACCTTC
- - TRBJ2-1 12 TRBV12-3/TRBV12-4 CASSFSGALQFF TGTGCCAGCAGTTTTTCAGGAGCCCTGCAGTTCTTC
- medium-sized TRBJ2-2 14 TRBV5-1 CASSFGDGTGELFF TGCGCCAGCAGCTTCGGGGATGGCACCGGGGAGCTGTTTTTT
- medium-sized TRBJ1-5 17 TRBV6-2/TRBV6-3 CASSYGGQGRADQPQHF TGTGCCAGCAGTTATGGTGGCCAGGGACGGGCGGATCAGCCCCAGCATTTT
TRBD1 medium-sized TRBJ1-5 19 TRBV4-1 CASSRTMTGRSGGNQPQHF TGCGCCAGCAGTCGAACCATGACAGGGAGGAGTGGCGGCAATCAGCCCCAGCATTTT
TRBD1 few TRBJ1-2 15 TRBV7-2 CASSSWDRGDYGYTF TGTGCCAGCAGCTCCTGGGACAGGGGAGACTATGGCTACACCTTC
- medium-sized TRBJ2-2 14 TRBV28 CASSLQGRVGELFF TGTGCCAGCAGTTTGCAGGGGCGAGTCGGGGAGCTGTTTTTT
TRBD1 medium-sized TRBJ2-3 15 TRBV6-6 CASSSRDRGTDTQYF TGTGCCAGCAGTTCCCGGGACAGGGGCACAGATACGCAGTATTTT
- medium-sized TRBJ2-2 15 TRBV7-9 CASSLLGERTGELFF TGTGCCAGCAGCCTGCTCGGGGAGCGTACCGGGGAGCTGTTTTTT
TRBD2 many TRBJ2-3 16 TRBV27 CASSRRLAGSTDTQYF TGTGCCAGCAGTCGCAGACTAGCGGGCAGCACAGATACGCAGTATTTT
TRBD2 - TRBJ2-1 14 TRBV28 CASSFGAGADEQFF TGTGCCAGCAGTTTTGGAGCGGGAGCGGATGAGCAGTTCTTC
- medium-sized TRBJ2-7 13 TRBV10-3 CAAGSGWSYEQYF TGTGCGGCTGGGTCAGGGTGGTCCTACGAGCAGTACTTC
TRBD2 medium-sized TRBJ2-5 14 TRBV10-3 CAISDLREEETQYF TGTGCCATCAGTGATTTGCGGGAGGAAGAGACCCAGTACTTC
TRBD1 medium-sized TRBJ2-5 12 TRBV6-1 CASIRGRGTQYF TGTGCCAGTATCAGGGGGCGCGGGACCCAGTACTTC
TRBD2 many TRBJ2-1 17 TRBV5-1 CASSIMGSGSSYNEQFF TGCGCCAGCAGTATAATGGGCAGCGGGAGCTCCTACAATGAGCAGTTCTTC
- large TRBJ2-7 13 TRBV6-1 CASSEWAEYEQYF TGTGCCAGCAGTGAATGGGCGGAGTACGAGCAGTACTTC
TRBD2 few TRBJ2-7 15 TRBV5-6 CASSLPGGGDDEQYF TGTGCCAGCAGCTTGCCGGGAGGGGGTGACGACGAGCAGTACTTC
- - TRBJ2-3 15 TRBV7-2 CASSFRRDFKDTQYF TGTGCCAGCAGCTTCCGCCGGGACTTTAAGGATACGCAGTATTTT
- - TRBJ2-7 13 TRBV28 CASLTRSSYEQYF TGTGCCAGCCTGACGAGAAGCTCCTACGAGCAGTACTTC
TRBD1 many TRBJ2-7 12 TRBV20-1 CSGGTGGREQYF TGCAGCGGCGGGACAGGGGGCCGAGAGCAGTACTTC
- many TRBJ2-2 14 TRBV11-3 CASSFGGRDGELFF TGTGCCAGCAGCTTCGGGGGAAGGGACGGGGAGCTGTTTTTT
- medium-sized TRBJ1-1 13 TRBV29-1 CSVEILGGTEAFF TGCAGCGTTGAAATCCTTGGAGGGACTGAAGCTTTCTTT
- medium-sized TRBJ2-7 13 TRBV2 CASRIQTGNEQYF TGTGCCAGCAGAATACAGACAGGAAACGAGCAGTACTTC
TRBD1 medium-sized TRBJ2-5 14 TRBV7-9 CASSLGQGVETQYF TGTGCCAGCAGCTTAGGACAGGGAGTAGAGACCCAGTACTTC
- medium-sized TRBJ1-4 15 TRBV7-9 CASAPLTSTNEKLFF TGTGCCAGCGCACCGCTAACCTCAACTAATGAAAAACTGTTTTTT
- medium-sized TRBJ2-3 13 TRBV12-3/TRBV12-4 CASSGTGADTQYF TGTGCCAGCAGTGGGACCGGGGCAGATACGCAGTATTTT
- - TRBJ1-5 15 TRBV27 CASSLTGNSNQPQHF TGTGCCAGCAGTTTAACCGGGAACAGCAATCAGCCCCAGCATTTT
- medium-sized TRBJ2-6 20 TRBV4-3 CASSQDPGRRGDSGANVLTF TGCGCCAGCAGCCAAGATCCGGGGCGCAGGGGAGACTCTGGGGCCAACGTCCTGACTTTC
- medium-sized TRBJ1-6 13 TRBV2 CASSEQVGSPLHF TGTGCCAGCAGTGAACAGGTTGGGTCACCCCTCCACTTT
- - TRBJ1-1 15 TRBV25-1 CASSESAGRHTEAFF TGTGCCAGCAGTGAATCGGCAGGGCGACACACTGAAGCTTTCTTT
TRBD1 medium-sized TRBJ2-7 15 TRBV12-3/TRBV12-4 CASSADRVFSYEQYF TGTGCCAGCAGTGCCGACAGGGTATTCTCCTACGAGCAGTACTTC
- - TRBJ1-5 14 TRBV2 CASSRGLNNQPQHF TGTGCCAGCAGTAGGGGACTTAACAATCAGCCCCAGCATTTT
- many TRBJ1-3 15 TRBV9 CASSVSTSSGNTIYF TGTGCCAGCAGCGTATCGACGAGCTCTGGAAACACCATATATTTT
TRBD2 large TRBJ2-5 15 TRBV14 CASSLRTRLGKTQYF TGTGCCAGCAGCCTCCGGACTAGATTAGGAAAGACCCAGTACTTC
TRBD1 - TRBJ1-2 17 TRBV20-1 CSARDPQTGLGLHGYTF TGCAGTGCTAGAGATCCCCAGACAGGGTTAGGCCTCCATGGCTACACCTTC
- - TRBJ2-1 13 TRBV27 CASSLGSIHEQFF TGTGCCAGCAGTTTGGGGAGCATCCATGAGCAGTTCTTC
TRBD1 large TRBJ2-7 16 TRBV19 CASNPTNRGLVSEQYF TGTGCCAGTAACCCCACGAACAGGGGTTTGGTAAGCGAGCAGTACTTC
- few TRBJ2-3 17 TRBV5-1 CASSLASGQRSTDTQYF TGCGCCAGCAGCTTGGCCTCAGGACAGCGAAGCACAGATACGCAGTATTTT
- medium-sized TRBJ2-2 16 TRBV3-1 CASSPNSPGNTGELFF TGTGCCAGCAGCCCCAACTCCCCAGGGAACACCGGGGAGCTGTTTTTT
- - TRBJ2-5 16 TRBV6-5 CASTTQRGGWGETQYF TGTGCCAGCACTACCCAACGGGGAGGCTGGGGAGAGACCCAGTACTTC
- hyperexpanded TRBJ2-7 13 TRBV6-6 CASSYTRYYEQYF TGTGCCAGCAGTTACACCCGGTACTACGAGCAGTACTTC
- large TRBJ2-5 11 TRBV11-2 CASSPLETQYF TGTGCCAGCAGCCCCCTGGAGACCCAGTACTTC
- many TRBJ1-2 12 TRBV20-1 CSATLENYGYTF TGCAGTGCTACTTTAGAAAACTATGGCTACACCTTC
- medium-sized TRBJ2-7 14 TRBV7-2 CASSLRGYSYEQYF TGTGCCAGCAGCTTAAGAGGGTACTCCTACGAGCAGTACTTC
- medium-sized TRBJ1-2 11 TRBV12-3/TRBV12-4 CASSSDDGYTF TGTGCCAGCAGCTCGGACGATGGCTACACCTTC
TRBD1 many TRBJ1-6 15 TRBV23-1 CASSHHDREDSPLHF TGCGCCAGCAGTCACCACGACAGGGAGGATTCACCCCTCCACTTT
- medium-sized TRBJ1-1 13 TRBV27 CASSLRANTEAFF TGTGCCAGCAGTTTAAGGGCGAACACTGAAGCTTTCTTT